This TCR beta chain came from a study of T-cell memory formation after mild COVID-19. Note on this clonotype: Its antigen is undetermined.

TCRdb re-called the 5' RACE reads with MiXCR, one entry per CDR3 protein. Of 7,300 or so distinct CDR3 sequences listed, 58% are singletons. Findings of the study overall: Pre-infection memory showed some responding clones, and this suggested that cross-reactive memory joined. Clones that contracted from day 15 to 85 had balanced CD4/CD8; later expanders were CD4+ biased.

The CDR3 has 13 residues. CDR1 MNHEY and CDR2 SVGEGT come from the germline V gene. V was cut by 0 bases and J by 8 bases, with 10 bases left in between. Material for sequencing was PBMCs or a T cell subset sorted from them (not recorded which). The clonotype comes from an adult who had mild COVID-19 (a few samples of this study predate the infection). Cell type and time point are not known. This sequence joins TRBV6-2 or TRBV6-3 and TRBJ1-2; unclear D gene. As DNA, the CDR3 is TGTGCCAGCAGTTACTCGACTTCCGCCGGCTACACCTTC. Translated: CASSYSTSAGYTF.